The 3 T cell receptor beta chains below all came from one sample that was sequenced in a study of naive and memory T cell subsets. The beta constant-region primer was an equimolar mix of two oligonucleotides covering TRBC1 and TRBC2. Each CDR3 protein gets one entry after TCRdb re-called the UMI-ligation and nested PCR reads with MiXCR. This sample carries 75,000 to 85,000 distinct CDR3 sequences, around 12% of them seen once, and the ten largest clones take 0.9% to 1%. Specimen: central memory CD4+ T cells from blood. These receptor sequences come from a human donor in good health.

The CDR3 region has the DNA TGTGCCAGCAGCCAAAATGGGGCCTACCTACACAATGAGCAGTTCTTC. This translates into CASSQNGAYLHNEQFF. The rearrangement joins TRBV7-3 to TRBJ2-1, with a possible D match to TRBD1 (5 bases). This CDR3 is built from 16 residues. Germline V CDR1 and CDR2: SGHTA, FQGTGA. Trimming stripped 5 bases from V and 5 bases from J, with 19 bases between.

This clonotype was found many times. The J gene is TRBJ2-1, the V gene TRBV18; no clear D. The V and J ends lost 6 bases and 6 bases respectively, with 9 bases between them. The CDR3 loop spans 12 amino acids. CDR1 and CDR2 (germline): KGHSH, LQKENI. The CDR3 sequence is CASSGEANEQFF. CDR3 DNA sequence: TGTGCCAGCTCCGGTGAAGCCAATGAGCAGTTCTTC.

The chain combines TRBV10-3 with TRBJ1-1; D is ambiguous. The CDR3 is made up of 11 amino acids. Germline CDR1 ENHRY, CDR2 SYGVKD. DNA for the CDR3: TGTGCAACCGAGGGGAACACTGAAGCTTTCTTT. Residues: CATEGNTEAFF.